The clone carrying this T cell receptor beta chain came up a few times. What it recognizes is unknown. This record comes from a study of OX40 agonist ivuxolimab in advanced cancers. With 6 bases clipped from V and 5 bases from J, the junction kept 7 bases outside the gene matches. The CDR3 is 15 amino acids. Germline CDR1 and CDR2: MNHEY and SMNVEV (reference sequence). The study, taken as a whole, reports: In a subset of nonresponders, normalized T-cell clonal expansion was also low.

It was autoimmune disease history or systemic immunosuppression that excluded patients. This table comes from immunoSEQ multiplex PCR, and its TCRdb copy is limited to in-frame clones, with some not included. Of 35,000 or so clones listed, about 80% are singletons. The chain uses TRBV27 and TRBJ1-4, with 9 bases matching TRBD1. Source: CD4+ or CD8+ T cells sorted from blood, taken in a trial of the OX40 agonist ivuxolimab. The receptor's source is an adult with an advanced solid tumor such as melanoma, head and neck, liver or kidney cancer. Here the CDR3 reads CASSETGTGNEKLFF. Here the CDR3 DNA reads TGTGCCAGCAGCGAGACCGGGACAGGGAATGAAAAACTGTTTTTT. The whole variable domain, filled in from reference TRBV27 and TRBJ1-4, reads EAQVTQNPRYLITVTGKKLTVTCSQNMNHEYMSWYRQDPGLGLRQIYYSMNVEVTDKGDVPEGYKVSRKEKRNFPLILESPSPNQTSLYFCASSETGTGNEKLFFGSGTQLSVL.